The 23 T cell receptor beta chains reported below all come from one sample, sequenced in a study of memory CD8 T cells in hepatitis C reinfection (TCRdb year 2017). The library was obtained by the immunoSEQ multiplex PCR assay. TCRdb re-hosts the immuneACCESS table, in-frame sequences only. Its copies lack some clones; in the studies checked, an unresolved V gene accounts for under half of them, and the cause for the rest is not known. For this sample the table gives tens of thousands of clones, of which 88% were detected only once. Around 1.2% of the sample is in the top ten clones. The time point label for this specimen denotes: peak reinfection, 3 to 8 weeks after reinfection detection. The sorted cells were sequenced directly ex vivo, without any in vitro expansion ahead of TCR sequencing. The sequencing input was naive CD8+ T cells sorted from blood. What this sample's cell subset or site label stands for: total naive CD8+CD45RO- T cells. The source of these receptors is a man between 18 and 29 years old with hepatitis C virus infection.

V is TRBV4-1 and J is TRBJ1-6; a possible D gene is TRBD1 (6 bases). The germline V gene has CDR1 MGHRA and CDR2 YSYEKL. V shed 1 base and J shed 9 bases, with 19 bases lying between them. The length of the CDR3 is 17 residues. The CDR3 nucleotides read TGCGCCAGCAGCCAAGCCCCGTCTGTGCAGGGGAGTTCACCCCTCCACTTT. It yields the protein CASSQAPSVQGSSPLHF.

The CDR3 coding sequence is TGTGCCAGCAGGGGAACTAGCGGTTACGAGCAGTACTTC. Translated, it gives CASRGTSGYEQYF. The rearrangement joins TRBV2 to TRBJ2-7; 8 nucleotides align to TRBD2. Per the germline V gene, CDR1 is SNHLY and CDR2 is FYNNEI. The CDR3 loop spans 13 amino acids. With V trimmed by 6 bases and J by 4 bases, 5 bases remained unmatched.

This sequence joins TRBV13 and TRBJ2-1, with D possibly matching TRBD2 (5 bases). CDR1 is PRHDT and CDR2 is FYEKMQ in the germline V gene (reference sequence). The CDR3 is 12 amino acids. V was shortened by 2 bases and J by 10 bases, with 9 bases between the two germline ends. The chain's CDR3 is CASSLIAREQFF. CDR3 nucleotide sequence: TGTGCCAGCAGCTTAATAGCGAGGGAGCAGTTCTTC.

In regard to this clone: Compared with germline, one end of the junction differs, possibly owing to a read error. V gene TRBV5-8 combines with J gene TRBJ2-1; 9 bases fit TRBD1. This CDR3 has 16 amino acids. Germline V gene sequence: CDR1 SGHTS, CDR2 YDEGEE. The CDR3 sequence is CAGSTQGAVGYNEQFF. CDR3 coding DNA: TGTGCCGGCAGCACACAGGGGGCGGTGGGATACAATGAGCAGTTCTTC.

The genes are TRBV19 and TRBJ2-3; 10 bases fit TRBD2. With 7 bases clipped from V and 5 bases from J, the junction kept 6 bases outside the gene matches. The germline V gene encodes CDR1 LNHDA and CDR2 SQIVND (reference sequence). This CDR3 has 14 amino acids. CDR3 coding DNA: TGTGCCAGTACGGGACTAGCGCGGGGAGATACGCAGTATTTT. It encodes CASTGLARGDTQYF.

The chain has TRBV27 and TRBJ2-5; 10 bases map to TRBD1. CDR3 size: 14 residues. Germline-derived CDR1 and CDR2 are MNHEY and SMNVEV (reference sequence). J lost 5 bases, V lost 3 bases, and 3 bases had no gene match. The CDR3 loop is CASSFGQGGETQYF. CDR3 bases: TGTGCCAGCAGTTTCGGACAGGGGGGCGAGACCCAGTACTTC.

The CDR3 bases are TGTGCCAGTAGTTGGCAGGGGGCCTTAGATGGCTACACCTTC. Protein: CASSWQGALDGYTF. This chain links TRBV19 with TRBJ1-2, with 8 bases matching TRBD1. This CDR3 spans 14 amino acids. V gave up 5 bases and J gave up 6 bases; unmatched junction bases: 8. The germline gives CDR1 LNHDA, CDR2 SQIVND (reference sequence). Together with reference TRBV19 and TRBJ1-2, the CDR3 gives the full variable domain: DGGITQSPKYLFRKEGQNVTLSCEQNLNHDAMYWYRQDPGQGLRLIYYSQIVNDFQKGDIAEGYSVSREKKESFPLTVTSAQKNPTAFYLCASSWQGALDGYTFGSGTRLTVV.

Remarks on this clone: One end of the junction varies from germline; a read error may be responsible. The chain recombines TRBV6-1 with TRBJ2-1; TRBD2 matches 12 bases. The CDR3 loop spans 17 amino acids. Germline assignment: CDR1 MNHNS and CDR2 SASEGT. The CDR3 reads CACSGTSGLSSYNEQFF. DNA for the CDR3: TGTGCCTGCAGTGGGACTAGCGGGCTCAGCTCCTACAATGAGCAGTTCTTC.

Remarks on this clone: Germline is not matched at one junction end, which may reflect a read error. The chain joins TRBV5-4 to TRBJ2-7; 7 bases map to TRBD2. The CDR3 runs to 16 residues. Germline V gene lookup returns CDR1 SGHNT and CDR2 YYREEE (reference sequence). CDR3 DNA sequence: TGTGCCAGCAGCGTGGACCCCGGGACTATCTCCGACGAGCAGTACTTC. Its translation: CASSVDPGTISDEQYF.

V and J are TRBV5-4 and TRBJ2-2, with 8 bases lining up with TRBD1. This CDR3 has 14 amino acids. The junction had 7 bases not matched to a gene; V was cut back by 5 bases and J by 7 bases. The germline gives CDR1 SGHNT, CDR2 YYREEE (reference sequence). The CDR3 bases are TGTGCCAGCAGTTTCAGGGGGCCGGTCGGGGAGCTGTTTTTT. It yields the protein CASSFRGPVGELFF.

The chain recombines TRBV2 with TRBJ1-5, with 11 bases lining up with TRBD1. V dropped 6 bases and J dropped 5; count of bases not matched to a gene: 3. The CDR3 totals 14 residues. CDR1 is SNHLY and CDR2 is FYNNEI in the germline V gene. Written as DNA, the CDR3 is TGTGCCAGCAGGAGGACAGGGGGCGATCAGCCCCAGCATTTT. This gives the protein CASRRTGGDQPQHF.

A remark on this clone: Other DNA sequences in this sample translate to the same CDR3. The chain recombines TRBV5-5 with TRBJ2-7; a weak D match, TRBD1 (6 bases). This CDR3 comprises 13 residues. V lost 10 bases and J lost 2, with 16 bases in between. Germline V CDR1 and CDR2: SGHKS, YYEKEE (reference sequence). CDR3 sequence (DNA): TGTGCCTCGCCCAGGGGCCGACCCTACGAGCAGTACGTC. Its translation: CASPRGRPYEQYV.

The rearrangement links TRBV5-5 to TRBJ1-1; D is undetermined. The germline V gene has CDR1 SGHKS and CDR2 YYEKEE (reference sequence). V gave up 0 bases and J gave up 4 bases, with 13 bases separating them. The CDR3 runs to 15 residues. For the CDR3, the DNA is TGTGCCAGCAGCTTGGTAAGCGGGCTGGGCACTGAAGCTTTCTTT. Its translation: CASSLVSGLGTEAFF. The full variable domain, with the rest looked up from reference TRBV5-5 and TRBJ1-1, is DAGVTQSPTHLIKTRGQQVTLRCSPISGHKSVSWYQQVLGQGPQFIFQYYEKEERGRGNFPDRFSARQFPNYSSELNVNALLLGDSALYLCASSLVSGLGTEAFFGQGTRLTVV.

This clone appeared a single time. The V and J genes are TRBV12-5 and TRBJ2-5; D perhaps matches TRBD2 (5 bases). CDR1 LGHNT and CDR2 FRNRAP come from the germline V gene. Trimming took off 7 bases at V and 7 bases at J, with 13 bases between the two ends. This CDR3 is built from 12 residues. CDR3 loop: CASARTLGTQYF. The CDR3 region has the DNA TGTGCTAGTGCCCGGACTCTGGGGACCCAGTACTTC.

The chain employs TRBV5-5 and TRBJ1-6; the match to TRBD1 covers 7 bases. This CDR3 has 16 residues. Germline-derived CDR1 and CDR2 are SGHKS and YYEKEE (reference sequence). The V segment lost 0 bases and the J segment 4 bases; nucleotides outside the gene matches: 4. CDR3 nucleotide sequence: TGTGCCAGCAGCTTGGCCGGACAGGTTTATAATTCACCCCTCCACTTT. The encoded protein is CASSLAGQVYNSPLHF.

The CDR3 coding sequence is TGTGCCAGCAGTGAATTAGACAGAGCCTCCTTGGCGAGTGAAGCTTTCTTT. Its translation is CASSELDRASLASEAFF. The chain employs TRBV25-1 and TRBJ1-1; maybe TRBD1 (5 bases). Trimming cost V 1 base and J 7 bases, with 22 bases left between them. Looked up from germline, CDR1 is MGHDK and CDR2 is SYGVNS. The CDR3 runs to 17 residues. Variable domain in full (rest from reference TRBV25-1 and TRBJ1-1): EADIYQTPRYLVIGTGKKITLECSQTMGHDKMYWYQQDPGMELHLIHYSYGVNSTEKGDLSSESTVSRIRTEHFPLTLESARPSHTSQYLCASSELDRASLASEAFFGQGTRLTVV.

The chain employs TRBV6-1 and TRBJ2-5; maybe TRBD1 (6 bases). Germline loops: CDR1 MNHNS, CDR2 SASEGT. V lost 3 bases to trimming and J lost 5 bases, with 16 bases between them. This CDR3 contains 15 residues. In DNA form, the CDR3 reads TGTGCCAGCAGTGACCGGGACACCATAGGGGAGACCCAGTACTTC. It encodes CASSDRDTIGETQYF.

To note about this clone: The junction shows a germline mismatch at one end, possibly a read error. The chain uses TRBV7-9 and TRBJ2-7; 7 bases fit TRBD2. The CDR3 runs 12 residues. Germline CDR1 reads SEHNR; CDR2 reads FQNEAQ (reference sequence). The CDR3 DNA is TGTGCCAGCAGCCTCAAGCGGGACGAGGAGTACTTC. Its translation: CASSLKRDEEYF.

This rearrangement joins TRBV6-1 to TRBJ2-7; tentative D call: TRBD1 (6 bases). CDR3 length equals 16 residues. From germline, CDR1 is MNHNS and CDR2 SASEGT. V was clipped by 2 bases and J by 2 bases, with 16 bases between them. The CDR3: CASSELRDKWPYEQYF. The CDR3, as DNA: TGTGCCAGCAGTGAACTCCGGGACAAGTGGCCCTACGAGCAGTACTTC.

This clone occurred a few times. The J gene is TRBJ2-7, the V gene TRBV10-1; D remains ambiguous. The CDR3 runs to 12 residues. Germline lookup yields CDR1 WNHNN and CDR2 SYGVQD (reference sequence). With 8 bases removed from V and 0 bases from J, the gap between germline ends came to 8 bases. CDR3 DNA: TGCGCCAGCGGAGTAACCTCCTACGAGCAGTACTTC. Translation: CASGVTSYEQYF.

This clone was recorded a few times. The chain has TRBV2 and TRBJ1-5, with a possible D match to TRBD1 (5 bases). V gave up 8 bases and J gave up 5 bases, with 13 bases separating them. Germline CDR1 is SNHLY and CDR2 is FYNNEI. This CDR3 contains 13 residues. The DNA for the CDR3 is TGTGCCAGCGGGGCAGTCGCTTATCAGCCCCAGCATTTT. Its translation is CASGAVAYQPQHF. The complete variable domain, with remaining parts taken from reference TRBV2 and TRBJ1-5, reads EPEVTQTPSHQVTQMGQEVILRCVPISNHLYFYWYRQILGQKVEFLVSFYNNEISEKSEIFDDQFSVERPDGSNFTLKIRSTKLEDSAMYFCASGAVAYQPQHFGDGTRLSIL.

This chain joins TRBV7-6 and TRBJ2-5; TRBD2 matches at 8 bases. The germline V gene has CDR1 SGHVS and CDR2 FNYEAQ. This CDR3 is built from 16 residues. With 6 bases clipped from V and 1 base from J, the junction kept 10 bases outside the gene matches. The CDR3 bases are TGTGCCAGCAGTCAGGAGCTAGCGGGTACCCAAGAGACCCAGTACTTC. Protein product: CASSQELAGTQETQYF.

This chain connects TRBV18 to TRBJ2-7; TRBD1 might be the D (6 bases). The CDR3 totals 16 residues. V was trimmed by 2 bases and J by 3 bases, leaving 17 bases between them. Germline V gives CDR1 KGHSH, CDR2 LQKENI. The CDR3 loop reads CASSPWDTTKYYEQYF. CDR3 in DNA: TGTGCCAGCTCACCATGGGACACGACTAAATACTACGAGCAGTACTTC.